Below are 19 T cell receptor beta chains sequenced from a single sample in a study of CD8 T cells in Susac syndrome. When the RNA was reverse transcribed, random hexamers were used with an input of roughly 0.45 to 1 ug. TCRdb ran MiXCR on the immunoSEQ multiplex PCR reads and lists one entry per CDR3 protein. The top ten clones hold under 0.2% of a sample with about 300,000 distinct CDR3 sequences, around 91% of them seen once. The sequenced material came from CD8+ T cells from PBMCs. These receptors were taken from a human donor with multiple sclerosis.

The chain recombines TRBV29-1 with TRBJ2-3; maybe TRBD2 (5 bases). Germline V gene lookup returns CDR1 SQVTM and CDR2 ANQGSEA. V was trimmed by 3 bases and J by 4 bases, leaving 17 bases between them. This CDR3 is built from 15 residues. The CDR3, as DNA: TGCAGCGTTGAGGGCAGCGAAAGAGGGTCAGATACGCAGTATTTT. Its translation is CSVEGSERGSDTQYF.

The chain recombines TRBV6-2 or TRBV6-3 with TRBJ2-2; D not certain. Germline CDR1 reads MNHEY; CDR2 reads SVGEGT. The CDR3 is made up of 15 amino acids. The V and J ends lost 4 bases and 6 bases respectively, with 15 bases between them. CDR3 DNA: TGTGCCAGCAGTTGGGCTACGAACCCGCCCGGGGAGCTGTTTTTT. It yields the protein CASSWATNPPGELFF.

The chain couples TRBV6-5 to TRBJ2-4; TRBD2 matches 8 bases. CDR3 length: 13 residues. CDR1 MNHEY and CDR2 SVGAGI come from the germline V gene. The V segment lost 9 bases and the J segment 6 bases; nucleotides outside the gene matches: 7. The CDR3 coding sequence is TGTGCCAGTAGCGGGACGGGGGGAAACATTCAGTACTTC. Its translation: CASSGTGGNIQYF.

V gene TRBV30 combines with J gene TRBJ2-1; 8 positions match TRBD1. Per the germline V gene, CDR1 is GTSNPN and CDR2 is SVGIG (reference sequence). J gave up 8 bases and V 4 bases, and 4 bases lay outside the gene matches. There are 12 residues in the CDR3. This CDR3 is CAWTGQGDEQFF. CDR3 nucleotides: TGTGCCTGGACCGGACAGGGCGATGAGCAGTTCTTC.

V is TRBV28 and J is TRBJ1-3; 12 bases line up with TRBD1. This CDR3 comprises 16 residues. The V and J ends lost 5 bases and 2 bases, in that order; junction bases with no gene match: 4. Germline V CDR1 and CDR2: MDHEN, SYDVKM. Written as DNA, the CDR3 is TGTGCCAGCAGTCCACGGGACAGGGGGCCTGGAAACACCATATATTTT. This sequence encodes CASSPRDRGPGNTIYF. Based on the CDR3 plus reference TRBV28 and TRBJ1-3, the full variable domain is DVKVTQSSRYLVKRTGEKVFLECVQDMDHENMFWYRQDPGLGLRLIYFSYDVKMKEKGDIPEGYSVSREKKERFSLILESASTNQTSMYLCASSPRDRGPGNTIYFGEGSWLTVV.

The V call is TRBV29-1, the J call TRBJ2-2; 10 bases match TRBD2. The CDR3 has 15 amino acids. Germline V gene lookup returns CDR1 SQVTM and CDR2 ANQGSEA. The trim removed 2 bases at V and 5 bases at J, leaving 5 bases unmatched. In nucleotides, the CDR3 is TGCAGCGTTGAAACGCTAGCGGGAGTTACCGGGGAGCTGTTTTTT. The encoded protein is CSVETLAGVTGELFF.

V and J are TRBV27 and TRBJ2-5; TRBD1 aligns across 8 bases. The CDR3 is 16 residues long. With 2 bases clipped from V and 3 bases from J, the junction kept 8 bases outside the gene matches. Germline V gene data show CDR1 as MNHEY and CDR2 as SMNVEV (reference sequence). The CDR3 bases are TGTGCCAGCAGTTTAAGTGGACAGGGAAGGAAAGAGACCCAGTACTTC. As protein: CASSLSGQGRKETQYF.

The J gene is TRBJ2-4, the V gene TRBV5-4, with 8 bases aligning to TRBD2. There are 16 residues in the CDR3. Germline CDR1 and CDR2: SGHNT and YYREEE (reference sequence). After removal of 4 bases from V and 0 bases from J, the junction contained 6 bases not matched to a gene. In DNA form, the CDR3 reads TGTGCCAGCAGCGGCCGGGAGGGCCTAGCCAAAAACATTCAGTACTTC. As protein: CASSGREGLAKNIQYF. Full variable domain (outside the CDR3, taken from reference TRBV5-4 and TRBJ2-4): ETGVTQSPTHLIKTRGQQVTLRCSSQSGHNTVSWYQQALGQGPQFIFQYYREEENGRGNFPPRFSGLQFPNYSSELNVNALELDDSALYLCASSGREGLAKNIQYFGAGTRLSVL.

This chain uses TRBV12-3 or TRBV12-4 with TRBJ2-5, with a tentative D call TRBD2 (5 bases). With 2 bases removed from V and 3 bases from J, the gap between germline ends came to 13 bases. The CDR3 is made up of 15 amino acids. The CDR3 region has the DNA TGTGCCAGCAGTTTATGGGGTAGCGAGGAAGAGACCCAGTACTTC. The encoded protein is CASSLWGSEEETQYF.

This clonotype is a singleton in its sample. The rearrangement links TRBV29-1 to TRBJ2-2; D is ambiguous. The CDR3 loop spans 11 amino acids. Germline V gives CDR1 SQVTM, CDR2 ANQGSEA. V gave up 7 bases and J gave up 6 bases, with 9 bases separating them. CDR3 sequence (DNA): TGCAGCGGCGACCGCGCCGGGGAGCTGTTTTTT. It yields the protein CSGDRAGELFF.

The chain employs TRBV18 and TRBJ2-1; no clear D. Trimming cost V 6 bases and J 0 bases, with 12 bases left between them. This CDR3 is built from 15 residues. Germline V gene sequence: CDR1 KGHSH, CDR2 LQKENI. The CDR3 reads CASSLYPDSYNEQFF. The CDR3, as DNA: TGTGCCAGCTCGCTCTACCCGGACTCCTACAATGAGCAGTTCTTC.

This chain uses TRBV15 with TRBJ2-4, with TRBD2 matching over 8 bases. This CDR3 has 15 residues. Germline loops: CDR1 LNHNV, CDR2 YYDKDF (reference sequence). V was pared by 5 bases and J by 6 bases, with 9 bases of the junction left unmatched. DNA for the CDR3: TGTGCCACCAGCGGGGCCCGGGAGGGCGGAAACATTCAGTACTTC. Its protein product is CATSGAREGGNIQYF.

The CDR3: CASSLAGLEVDEQFF. The CDR3 DNA reads TGTGCCAGCAGCTTGGCAGGGTTGGAGGTAGACGAGCAGTTCTTC. The chain carries TRBV5-5 and TRBJ2-1; D possibly uses TRBD1 or TRBD2 (5 bases each). V was pared by 0 bases and J by 10 bases, with 17 bases between. The CDR3 sequence is 15 residues long. Germline CDR1 SGHKS, CDR2 YYEKEE (reference sequence).

This clonotype was seen only once. The chain combines TRBV19 with TRBJ2-1; D is unresolved. Trimming stripped 3 bases from V and 9 bases from J, with 12 bases between. From germline, CDR1 is LNHDA and CDR2 SQIVND (reference sequence). The CDR3 has 13 amino acids. Written as DNA, the CDR3 is TGTGCCAGTAGTATCCATTTAACTGCTGAGCAGTTCTTC. It encodes CASSIHLTAEQFF.

This clonotype was detected only once. This sequence joins TRBV30 and TRBJ2-1; a weak D match, TRBD1 (5 bases). This CDR3 is built from 13 residues. Between the trimmed V and J ends, which lost 0 bases and 9 bases, there was a span of 12 bases. CDR1 is GTSNPN, CDR2 SVGIG, per germline (reference sequence). The CDR3 DNA sequence: TGTGCCTGGAGTGTACTGGGGCCCGGTGAGCAGTTCTTC. Amino acid sequence: CAWSVLGPGEQFF.

The gene calls are TRBV10-3 and TRBJ2-5, with TRBD1 matching over 10 bases. The trim removed 10 bases at V and 0 bases at J, leaving 8 bases unmatched. This CDR3 comprises 15 residues. Germline V gene data show CDR1 as ENHRY and CDR2 as SYGVKD. The DNA of the CDR3 is TGTGCCACCCAGCTCGGGACAGGGGACCAAGAGACCCAGTACTTC. Residues: CATQLGTGDQETQYF.

The genes are TRBV23-1 and TRBJ1-5; TRBD1 aligns across 7 bases. TRBV23-1 is classed as an ORF, of uncertain function. The J segment lost 5 bases and the V segment lost 2 bases, leaving 21 bases of the junction unmatched. The CDR3 loop spans 20 amino acids. CDR3 coding DNA: TGCGCCAGCAGTCAACCATCGTCCCCGTATGGTATAACAGGGGATCAGCCCCAGCATTTT. The encoded protein is CASSQPSSPYGITGDQPQHF.

This rearrangement joins TRBV4-2 to TRBJ1-2, with D uncertain. This CDR3 has 16 residues. Deletions cut 4 bases from V and 0 bases from J, with 15 bases between. Germline lookup yields CDR1 LGHNA and CDR2 YNFKEQ. This chain's CDR3 is CASSPGPTAPNYGYTF. The CDR3 region has the DNA TGTGCCAGCAGCCCTGGACCAACCGCGCCTAACTATGGCTACACCTTC.

The chain couples TRBV20-1 to TRBJ2-1; perhaps TRBD1 as D (6 bases). V was shortened by 4 bases and J by 0 bases, with 7 bases between the two germline ends. The length of the CDR3 is 13 residues. The germline V gene has CDR1 DFQATT and CDR2 SNEGSKA (reference sequence). The DNA of the CDR3 is TGCAGTGCTAACAGGGCCTCCTACAATGAGCAGTTCTTC. This translates into CSANRASYNEQFF.